This is a list of T cell receptor beta chains from one sample in a study of blood T cell repertoires in COVID-19. Data came from immunoSEQ multiplex PCR; TCRdb stores just in-frame clones and leaves some out. Of some 400,000 clones in the sample, about 89% were seen once. The sequenced sample was peripheral blood. These receptors were obtained from a woman aged 25 to 39 with COVID-19, enrolled during active disease. Both conserved end residues are trimmed from each CDR3. Each record gives: V gene, J gene, CDR3 protein.

TRBV3-1/TRBV3-2,TRBJ1-4,ASSQEGWAGGEKLF
TRBV28,TRBJ2-7,ASASGGAPHEQY
TRBV7-2,TRBJ1-5,ASSLQGSSNQPQH
TRBV5-4,TRBJ1-1,ASSLVQAGRTEAF
TRBV24-1,TRBJ2-2,ATSDLGQGANTGELF
TRBV10-3,TRBJ2-7,AISSGQSNSYEQY
TRBV7-9,TRBJ1-2,ASSPVGVYGYT
TRBV7-2,TRBJ2-5,ASSPPRGVQETQY
TRBV4-2,TRBJ1-5,ASSQGQGAEQPQH
TRBV4-1,TRBJ1-2,ASSQGAGSYGYT
TRBV28,TRBJ2-7,ASTRPTGGSTVQY
TRBV20-1,TRBJ2-7,SASPRGDEQY
TRBV7-9,TRBJ1-5,ASSLALKGPSNQPQH
TRBV25-1,TRBJ2-5,ASSEYGSETQY
TRBV19,TRBJ2-7,ASSLRRGNQAYEQY
TRBV7-9,TRBJ2-4,ASSLAKTEFQY
TRBV4-1,TRBJ2-7,ASSQERQGGTYEQY
TRBV19,TRBJ2-3,ASSPRARTDTQY
TRBV3-1/TRBV3-2,TRBJ2-5,ASSPSAGTKTQY
TRBV6-5,TRBJ1-2,ASSLLGTGHYGYT
TRBV3-1/TRBV3-2,TRBJ1-6,ASSQEGGRSPLH
TRBV7-9,TRBJ2-3,ASSSGLAADTQY
TRBV28,TRBJ1-2,ASSRLNYGYT
TRBV6-5,TRBJ2-7,ASSYRPGEYEQY
TRBV30,TRBJ2-7,AWSSGTVRKY
TRBV4-2,TRBJ1-5,ASSQDGGGRAYQPQH
TRBV2,TRBJ2-2,ASSADRFDTGELF
TRBV6-5,TRBJ2-3,ANSIGEGDTQY
TRBV7-9,TRBJ1-5,ASSLYRDQPQH
TRBV2,TRBJ2-5,ASSLWGGTETQY
TRBV19,TRBJ2-2,ASSLARGTGELF
TRBV5-6,TRBJ2-7,ASSLAGGNEQY
TRBV4-1,TRBJ1-5,ASSSTGGAGQPQH
TRBV28,TRBJ1-5,ASRSDREGNQPQH
TRBV19,TRBJ2-3,ASSPWTSGRADTQY
TRBV6-5,TRBJ2-7,ATAPSGSYEQY
TRBV5-6,TRBJ2-7,ASSRLWRAGDSYEQY
TRBV3-1/TRBV3-2,TRBJ1-2,ASSQGPGTGGYGYT
TRBV7-9,TRBJ2-5,ASSTGGTGGETQY
TRBV13,TRBJ1-1,ASILPLSNTEAF
TRBV4-1,TRBJ2-2,ASSQGGTSGSRSTGELF
TRBV6-5,TRBJ1-1,ASSPRGSSEAF
TRBV28,TRBJ2-7,ASIGGVSSYEQY
TRBV19,TRBJ1-1,ASSIRGTGMSEAF
TRBV4-1,TRBJ2-3,ASSLSGDTQY
TRBV5-6,TRBJ2-7,ASSLSGTAPGVQY
TRBV7-9,TRBJ2-4,ASSLGQGGGKNIQY
TRBV6-2/TRBV6-3,TRBJ2-7,ASSYPPGRGYEQY
TRBV2,TRBJ2-7,ASSDFAGNEQY
TRBV19,TRBJ2-2,ATQPGLASTGELF
TRBV27,TRBJ1-3,ASSPTGYSGNTIY
TRBV25-1,TRBJ1-1,ASSEQGRTEAF
TRBV5-1,TRBJ2-3,ASSLLSGSSTDTQY
TRBV7-9,TRBJ2-7,ASSSGLYEQY